This T cell receptor beta chain is from a study of CD8 T cells in ankylosing spondylitis. Trimming removed 0 bases from V and 0 bases from J; junction bases left unmatched: 3. The CDR3 consists of 16 residues. CDR1 and CDR2 (germline): SGDLS, YYNGEE. Making the TCR beta libraries involved quantitative 5'-RACE with molecular barcodes. A single record per CDR3 protein comes from TCRdb applying MiXCR to the 5' RACE reads. The sample records about 42,000 distinct CDR3 sequences, 2.7% being singletons. The table lists this clonotype with many counts. Its cognate antigen is unknown. Given a much more abundant clone one base away, this may be a read error. Study-wide findings and caveats: From matched ankylosing spondylitis synovial fluid, disease-linked clones were reportedly recovered at significantly enriched levels. Fewer than ten highly homologous variants made up a TCR beta motif that seemed to typify ankylosing spondylitis blood. A number of the motif variants had already been described in reactive arthritis synovial fluid and blood.

Material for sequencing was blood, either unsorted or a sorted T cell fraction (not recorded which). The receptor's source is a male donor with ankylosing spondylitis or in good health (not recorded which). The rearrangement joins TRBV9 to TRBJ2-1, with TRBD2 matching 7 bases. In DNA form, the CDR3 reads TGTGCCAGCAGCGTAGGGGGCGGGAGCTCCTACAATGAGCAGTTCTTC. It encodes CASSVGGGSSYNEQFF. The full variable domain, with the rest looked up from reference TRBV9 and TRBJ2-1, is DSGVTQTPKHLITATGQRVTLRCSPRSGDLSVYWYQQSLDQGLQFLIQYYNGEERAKGNILERFSAQQFPDLHSELNLSSLELGDSALYFCASSVGGGSSYNEQFFGPGTRLTVL.